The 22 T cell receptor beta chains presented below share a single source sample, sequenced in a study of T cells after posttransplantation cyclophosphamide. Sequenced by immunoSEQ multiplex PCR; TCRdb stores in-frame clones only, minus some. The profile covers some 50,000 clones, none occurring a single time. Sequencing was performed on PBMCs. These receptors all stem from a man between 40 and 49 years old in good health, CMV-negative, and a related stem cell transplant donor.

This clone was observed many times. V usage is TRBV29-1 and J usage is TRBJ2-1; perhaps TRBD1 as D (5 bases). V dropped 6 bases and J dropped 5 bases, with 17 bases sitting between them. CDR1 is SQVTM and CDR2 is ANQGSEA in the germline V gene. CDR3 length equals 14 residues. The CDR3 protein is CSVKNRNRNNEQFF. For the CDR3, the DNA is TGCAGCGTCAAAAACAGAAACAGGAACAATGAGCAGTTCTTC.

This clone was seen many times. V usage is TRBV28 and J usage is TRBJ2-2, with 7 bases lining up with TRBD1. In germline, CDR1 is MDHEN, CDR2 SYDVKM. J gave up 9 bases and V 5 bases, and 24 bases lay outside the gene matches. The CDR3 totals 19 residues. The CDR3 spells CASSPDRNELKEENRELFF. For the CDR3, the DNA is TGTGCCAGCAGTCCGGACAGGAATGAGTTGAAGGAGGAGAACCGGGAGCTGTTTTTT.

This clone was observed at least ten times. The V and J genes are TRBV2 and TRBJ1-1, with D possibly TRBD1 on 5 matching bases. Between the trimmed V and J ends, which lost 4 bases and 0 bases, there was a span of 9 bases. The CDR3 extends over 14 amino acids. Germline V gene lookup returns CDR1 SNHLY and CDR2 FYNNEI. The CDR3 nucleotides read TGTGCCAGCAGTGTAGACAGAGTGAACACTGAAGCTTTCTTT. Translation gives CASSVDRVNTEAFF.

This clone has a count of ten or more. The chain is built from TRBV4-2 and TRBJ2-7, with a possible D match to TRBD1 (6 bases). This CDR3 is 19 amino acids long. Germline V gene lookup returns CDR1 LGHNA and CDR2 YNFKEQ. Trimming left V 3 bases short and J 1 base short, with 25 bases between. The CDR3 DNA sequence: TGTGCCAGCAGCCAGATCCCCTCAGGGGTGCCTGGGGTGTCCTACGAGCAGTACTTC. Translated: CASSQIPSGVPGVSYEQYF.

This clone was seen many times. Written as DNA, the CDR3 is TGTGCCAGCAGCAAAGCTCGGGGGGCTCCGGGTCCGTTCGAGCAGTACTTC. This codes for CASSKARGAPGPFEQYF. The rearrangement uses TRBV21-1 and TRBJ2-7; the DNA was not compared with TRBD2, the D call given in the table. TRBV21-1 is deemed a pseudogene. This CDR3 comprises 17 residues.

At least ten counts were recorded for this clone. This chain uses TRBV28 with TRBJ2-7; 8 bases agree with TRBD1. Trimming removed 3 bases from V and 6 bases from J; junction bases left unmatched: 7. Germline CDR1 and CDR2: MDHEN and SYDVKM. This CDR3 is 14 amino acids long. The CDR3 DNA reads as TGTGCCAGCAGTTTCTCAGGGGGCTCGCTCGAGCAGTACTTC. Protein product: CASSFSGGSLEQYF. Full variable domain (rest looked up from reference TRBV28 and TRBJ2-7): DVKVTQSSRYLVKRTGEKVFLECVQDMDHENMFWYRQDPGLGLRLIYFSYDVKMKEKGDIPEGYSVSREKKERFSLILESASTNQTSMYLCASSFSGGSLEQYFGPGTRLTVT.

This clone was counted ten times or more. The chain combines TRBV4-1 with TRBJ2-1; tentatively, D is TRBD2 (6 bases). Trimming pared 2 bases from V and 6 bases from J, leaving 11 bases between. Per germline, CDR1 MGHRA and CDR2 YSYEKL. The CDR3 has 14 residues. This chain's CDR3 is CASSQSLAPNEQFF. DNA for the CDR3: TGCGCCAGCAGCCAATCTCTAGCGCCCAATGAGCAGTTCTTC.

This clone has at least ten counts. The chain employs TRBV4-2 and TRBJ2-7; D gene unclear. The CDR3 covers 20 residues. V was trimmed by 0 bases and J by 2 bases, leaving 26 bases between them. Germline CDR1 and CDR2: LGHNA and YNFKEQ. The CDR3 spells CASSQDYGYGETKLAYEQYF. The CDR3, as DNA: TGTGCCAGCAGCCAAGATTACGGATACGGAGAAACTAAGTTAGCCTACGAGCAGTACTTC.

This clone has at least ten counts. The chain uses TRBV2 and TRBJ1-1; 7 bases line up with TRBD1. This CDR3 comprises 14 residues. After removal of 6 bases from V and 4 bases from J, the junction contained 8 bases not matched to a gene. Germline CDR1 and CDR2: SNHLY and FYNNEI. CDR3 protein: CASRDDRAGTEAFF. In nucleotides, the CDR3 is TGTGCCAGCAGGGATGACAGGGCGGGCACTGAAGCTTTCTTT.

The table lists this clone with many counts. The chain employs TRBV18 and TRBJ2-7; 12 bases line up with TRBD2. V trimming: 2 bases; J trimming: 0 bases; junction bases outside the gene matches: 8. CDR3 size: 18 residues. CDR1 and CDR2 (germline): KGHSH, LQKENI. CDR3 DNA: TGTGCCAGCTCACCAAAACTAGCGGGAGGACTAGACTCCTACGAGCAGTACTTC. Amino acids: CASSPKLAGGLDSYEQYF.

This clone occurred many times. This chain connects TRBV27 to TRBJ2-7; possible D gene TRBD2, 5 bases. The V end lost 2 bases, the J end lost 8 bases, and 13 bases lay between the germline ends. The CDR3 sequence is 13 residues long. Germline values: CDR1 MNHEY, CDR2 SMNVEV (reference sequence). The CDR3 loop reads CASSLRLAGKQYF. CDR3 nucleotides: TGTGCCAGCAGTTTACGTCTCGCCGGGAAGCAGTACTTC.

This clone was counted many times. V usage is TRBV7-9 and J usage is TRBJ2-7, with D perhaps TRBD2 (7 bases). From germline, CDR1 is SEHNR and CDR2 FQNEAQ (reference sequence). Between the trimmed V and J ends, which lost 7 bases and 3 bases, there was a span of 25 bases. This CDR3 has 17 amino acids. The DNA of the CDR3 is TGTGCCAGCACCGCTTTTACCGGGGAGGGGGACGACTACGAGCAGTACTTC. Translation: CASTAFTGEGDDYEQYF. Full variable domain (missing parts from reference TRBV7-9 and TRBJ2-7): DTGVSQNPRHKITKRGQNVTFRCDPISEHNRLYWYRQTLGQGPEFLTYFQNEAQLEKSRLLSDRFSAERPKGSFSTLEIQRTEQGDSAMYLCASTAFTGEGDDYEQYFGPGTRLTVT.

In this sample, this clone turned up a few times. CDR3 DNA sequence: TGTGCCAGCAGTTGGTCCCCTACAGTCACAACTGAAGCTTTCTTT. It encodes CASSWSPTVTTEAFF. The V and J genes are TRBV6-1 and TRBJ1-1; D gene ambiguous. V lost 5 bases, J lost 5 bases, and 18 bases lay in between. This CDR3 is 15 amino acids long. CDR1 and CDR2 (germline): MNHNS, SASEGT.

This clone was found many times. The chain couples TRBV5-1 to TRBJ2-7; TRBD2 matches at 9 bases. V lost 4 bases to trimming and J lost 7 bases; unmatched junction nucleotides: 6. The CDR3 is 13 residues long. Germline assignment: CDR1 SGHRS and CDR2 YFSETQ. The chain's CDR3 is CASSPGLADEQYF. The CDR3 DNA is TGCGCCAGCAGCCCGGGACTAGCAGATGAGCAGTACTTC.

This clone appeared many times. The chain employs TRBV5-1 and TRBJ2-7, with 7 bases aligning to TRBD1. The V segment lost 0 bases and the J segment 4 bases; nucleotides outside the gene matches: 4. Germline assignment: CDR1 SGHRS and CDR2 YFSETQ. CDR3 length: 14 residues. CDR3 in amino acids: CASSLVGRGYEQYF. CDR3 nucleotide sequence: TGCGCCAGCAGCTTGGTGGGCAGGGGGTACGAGCAGTACTTC.

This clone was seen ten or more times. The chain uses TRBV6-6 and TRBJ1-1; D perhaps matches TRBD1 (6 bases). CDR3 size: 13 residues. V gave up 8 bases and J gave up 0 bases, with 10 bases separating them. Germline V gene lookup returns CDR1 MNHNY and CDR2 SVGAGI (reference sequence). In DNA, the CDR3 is TGTGCCAGCGTGGGACAATTGAACACTGAAGCTTTCTTT. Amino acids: CASVGQLNTEAFF.

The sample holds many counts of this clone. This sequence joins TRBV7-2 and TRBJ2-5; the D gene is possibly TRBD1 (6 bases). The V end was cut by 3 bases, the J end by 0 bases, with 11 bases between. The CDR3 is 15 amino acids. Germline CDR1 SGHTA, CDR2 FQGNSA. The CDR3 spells CASSLTGGYQETQYF. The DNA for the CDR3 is TGTGCCAGCAGCTTGACAGGCGGGTACCAAGAGACCCAGTACTTC.

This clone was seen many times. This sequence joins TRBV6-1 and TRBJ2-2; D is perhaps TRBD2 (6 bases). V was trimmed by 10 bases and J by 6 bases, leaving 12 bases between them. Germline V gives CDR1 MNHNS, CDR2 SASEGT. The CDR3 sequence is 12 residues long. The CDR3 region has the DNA TGTGCCACTCTTTGGGGGGCCGGGGAGCTGTTTTTT. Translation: CATLWGAGELFF.

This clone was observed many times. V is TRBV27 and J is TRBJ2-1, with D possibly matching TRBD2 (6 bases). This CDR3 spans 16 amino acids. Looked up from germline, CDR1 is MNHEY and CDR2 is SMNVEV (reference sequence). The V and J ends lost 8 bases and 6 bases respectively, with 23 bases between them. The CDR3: CASHFEGGPPLNEQFF. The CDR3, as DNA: TGTGCCAGCCATTTTGAGGGAGGACCCCCTCTCAATGAGCAGTTCTTC.

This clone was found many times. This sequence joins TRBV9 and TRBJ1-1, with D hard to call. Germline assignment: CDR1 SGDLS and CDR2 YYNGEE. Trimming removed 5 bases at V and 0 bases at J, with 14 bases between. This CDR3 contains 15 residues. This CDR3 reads CASSRALAMNTEAFF. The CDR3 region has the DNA TGTGCCAGCAGTAGAGCCTTAGCCATGAACACTGAAGCTTTCTTT.

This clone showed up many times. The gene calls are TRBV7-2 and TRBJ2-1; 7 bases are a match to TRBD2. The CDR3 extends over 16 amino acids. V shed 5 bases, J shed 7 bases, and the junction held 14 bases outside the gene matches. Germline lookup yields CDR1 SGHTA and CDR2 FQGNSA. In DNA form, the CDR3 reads TGTGCCAGCAGCCCCCTGGTGGGAGGGCCGAGGAATGAGCAGTTCTTC. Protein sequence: CASSPLVGGPRNEQFF.

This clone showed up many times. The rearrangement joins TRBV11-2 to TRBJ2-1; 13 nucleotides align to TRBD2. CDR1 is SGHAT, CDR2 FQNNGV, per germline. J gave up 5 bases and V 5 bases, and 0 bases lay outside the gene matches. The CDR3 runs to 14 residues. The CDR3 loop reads CASSGLAGDNEQFF. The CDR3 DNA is TGTGCCAGCAGCGGACTAGCGGGAGACAATGAGCAGTTCTTC.